What follows is one TCR beta chain and its context. This CDR3 has 18 residues. Germline V gene lookup returns CDR1 SGDLS and CDR2 YYNGEE. The V end was cut by 2 bases, the J end by 2 bases, with 22 bases between. This entry belongs to a study of T cell repertoires in cytomegalovirus infection. TCRdb itself ran the reads through MiXCR, one entry per CDR3 protein. The table shows under 800,000 distinct CDR3 sequences, with 20% to 30% occurring only once. Sequencing input: CD8+ T cells from PBMCs. This TCR derives from a human donor in good health (CMV status not recorded). Some clones in this sample may be carry-over from other donors' samples. J is TRBJ1-1 and V is TRBV9, with D possibly matching TRBD1 (6 bases). CDR3 loop: CASSVRATGYYANTEAFF. DNA of the CDR3: TGTGCCAGCAGCGTCCGGGCCACAGGGTATTACGCCAACACTGAAGCTTTCTTT.